The clone carrying this T cell receptor beta chain has a handful of counts. Its antigen is still unknown. The sample originates from a study of T cell repertoires in cytomegalovirus infection. Study information: Evidence of both CMV infection and a matching HLA type came from public TCR beta signatures.

The ends were cut back, 5 bases at V and 6 bases at J, with 23 bases in the middle. Per the germline V gene, CDR1 is MNHEY and CDR2 is SVGEGT. This CDR3 has 17 residues. TCRdb called the reads again in MiXCR, with one record for every CDR3 protein. The sample carries about 400,000 distinct CDR3 sequences, just under 35% recorded once. This TCR was recovered from a human donor in good health (CMV status not recorded). Some clones in this sample may be carry-over from other donors' samples. Specimen: cultured PBMCs, collected from culture after CMV antigen stimulation. The chain recombines TRBV6-2 or TRBV6-3 with TRBJ2-1; a weak D match, TRBD1 (6 bases). DNA for the CDR3: TGTGCCAGCAGTCCCGGTACGTTGACAGGTTTCGGCAATGAGCAGTTCTTC. It is translated as CASSPGTLTGFGNEQFF.